The T cell receptor (beta chain) described here comes from a study of cytomegalovirus exposure and HLA in healthy donors. Study details: The study placed around 85% of its 350 to 450 genotyped donors in the Caucasian-associated ancestry cluster. Study-wide results and limits: A later examination showed that TCR association rates differed by HLA locus, with DRB1 most and HLA-C fewest. With later analysis, a missense DCLRE1C variant became linked to TCR beta V- and J-gene trimming. Common viral pathogens seemed, in a later analysis, to connect with several of the most significant clusters.

The PCR had 60 Vbeta and 13 Jbeta primers. This table comes from immunoSEQ multiplex PCR, and its TCRdb copy is limited to in-frame clones, with some not included. The table lists 150,000 to 200,000 clones, around 80% of them singletons. V was pared by 0 bases and J by 7 bases, with 12 bases of the junction left unmatched. Germline loops: CDR1 SGHRS, CDR2 YFSETQ. The CDR3 contains 17 residues. This clone has just one count. Its matching antigen is unknown. This chain uses TRBV5-1 with TRBJ1-4, with 7 bases lining up with TRBD1. Material for sequencing was PBMCs. This TCR was recovered from a young man in good health and CMV-seronegative. CDR3 sequence: CASSLAQPGGEGEKLFF. CDR3 DNA: TGCGCCAGCAGCTTGGCCCAGCCAGGGGGAGAAGGTGAAAAACTGTTTTTT.